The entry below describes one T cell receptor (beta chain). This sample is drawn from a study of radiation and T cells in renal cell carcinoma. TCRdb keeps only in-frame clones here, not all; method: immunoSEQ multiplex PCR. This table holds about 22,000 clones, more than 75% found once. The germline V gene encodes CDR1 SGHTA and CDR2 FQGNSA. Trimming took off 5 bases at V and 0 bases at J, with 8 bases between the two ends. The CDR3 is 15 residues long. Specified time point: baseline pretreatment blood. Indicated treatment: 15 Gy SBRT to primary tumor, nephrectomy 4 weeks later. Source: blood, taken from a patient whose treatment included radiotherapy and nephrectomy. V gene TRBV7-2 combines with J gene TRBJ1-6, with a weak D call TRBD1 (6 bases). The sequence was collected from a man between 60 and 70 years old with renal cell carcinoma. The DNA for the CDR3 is TGTGCCAGCAGCAGGGGGAGCTCCTATAATTCACCCCTCCACTTT. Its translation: CASSRGSSYNSPLHF.